Included here is one TCR beta chain sequence, with context. The target antigen is unknown. CDR1 is LNHDA and CDR2 is SQIVND in the germline V gene (reference sequence). Trimming pared 6 bases from V and 2 bases from J, leaving 11 bases between. The CDR3 loop spans 15 amino acids. The data derive from a study of cytomegalovirus exposure and HLA in healthy donors. As for the study in general: Of around 400 genotyped donors, around 86% grouped in the Caucasian-associated ancestry cluster.

With 60 Vbeta and 13 Jbeta primers, the PCR was carried out. Method: immunoSEQ multiplex PCR; TCRdb's copy keeps in-frame clones and lacks some. The sample has approximately 150,000 clones, about 75% seen once. Study observations and caveats: The study labeled about 160 TCR beta chains cytomegalovirus-associated. Sequencing had likely introduced a cluster of highly shared sequence variants as an artifact.

This TCR was sampled from a man in his forties or fifties in good health and CMV-seropositive. The chain joins TRBV19 to TRBJ2-6, with D perhaps TRBD1 (6 bases). Sequenced sample: PBMCs. CDR3 amino acids: CASSTGSTGANVLTF. The CDR3 DNA sequence: TGTGCCAGTAGCACAGGGTCAACTGGGGCCAACGTCCTGACTTTC.